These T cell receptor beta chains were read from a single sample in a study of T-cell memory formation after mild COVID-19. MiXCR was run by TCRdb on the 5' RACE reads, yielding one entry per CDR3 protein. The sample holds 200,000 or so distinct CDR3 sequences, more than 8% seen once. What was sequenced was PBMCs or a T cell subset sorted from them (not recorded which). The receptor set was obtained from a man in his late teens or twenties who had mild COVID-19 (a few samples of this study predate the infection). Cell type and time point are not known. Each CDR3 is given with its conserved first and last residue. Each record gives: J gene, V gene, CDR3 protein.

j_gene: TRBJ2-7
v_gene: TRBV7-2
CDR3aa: CASSPGGPLGEQYF

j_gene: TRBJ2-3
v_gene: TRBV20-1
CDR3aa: CSASPAHGTGSTDTQYF

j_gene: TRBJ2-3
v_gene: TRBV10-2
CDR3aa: CASSDYAGGSDTQYF

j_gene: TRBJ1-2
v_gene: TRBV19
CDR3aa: CASSTEGYGYTF

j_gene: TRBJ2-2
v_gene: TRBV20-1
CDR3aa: CSAPQPNTGELFF

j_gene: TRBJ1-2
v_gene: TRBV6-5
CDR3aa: CASSYGTADGYTF

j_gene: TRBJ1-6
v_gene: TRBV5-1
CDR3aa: CASSLVGSRYYNSPLHF

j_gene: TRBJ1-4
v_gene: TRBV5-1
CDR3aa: CASSTGTGSEKLFF

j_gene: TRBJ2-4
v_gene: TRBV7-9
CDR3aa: CASSRENIQYF

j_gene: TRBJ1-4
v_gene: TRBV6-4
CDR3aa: CASSGGLANEKLFF

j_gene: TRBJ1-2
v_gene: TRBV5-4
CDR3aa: CASSLGGRNTNYGYTF

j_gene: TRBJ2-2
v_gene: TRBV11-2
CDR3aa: CASSPRLNTGELFF

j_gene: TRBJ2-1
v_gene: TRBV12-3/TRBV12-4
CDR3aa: CASSIRGRGSLNEQFF

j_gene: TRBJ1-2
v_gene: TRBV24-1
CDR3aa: CATSDPRGGYTF